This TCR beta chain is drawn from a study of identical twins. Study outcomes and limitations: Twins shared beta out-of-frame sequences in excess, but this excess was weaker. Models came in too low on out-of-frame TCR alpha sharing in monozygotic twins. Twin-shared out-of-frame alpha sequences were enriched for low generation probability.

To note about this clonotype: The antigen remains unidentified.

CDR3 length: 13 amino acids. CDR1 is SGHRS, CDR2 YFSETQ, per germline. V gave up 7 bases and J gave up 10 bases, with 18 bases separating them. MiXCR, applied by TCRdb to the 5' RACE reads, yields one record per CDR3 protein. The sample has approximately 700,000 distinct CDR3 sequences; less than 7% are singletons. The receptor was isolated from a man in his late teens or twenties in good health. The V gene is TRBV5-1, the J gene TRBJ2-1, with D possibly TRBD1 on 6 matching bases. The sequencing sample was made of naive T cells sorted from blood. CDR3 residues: CASDLGSGDEQFF. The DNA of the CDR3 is TGCGCCAGCGACTTGGGGTCAGGGGACGAGCAGTTCTTC.